These 28 T cell receptor beta chains originate from one sample sequenced in a study of cytomegalovirus exposure and HLA in healthy donors. The PCR used 60 Vbeta and 13 Jbeta primers. Using immunoSEQ multiplex PCR, the repertoire was profiled, and TCRdb retains in-frame clones only, with some absent. The listing records approximately 52,000 clones. Specimen: PBMCs. The receptors here all came from a woman aged 55-70 years in good health and CMV-seropositive.

The chain joins TRBV18 to TRBJ1-6; unclear D gene. Trimming took 0 bases from V and 4 from J, leaving 7 bases between them. This CDR3 region has 15 residues. Looked up from germline, CDR1 is KGHSH and CDR2 is LQKENI. The CDR3 bases are TGTGCCAGCTCACCACCAGAGGGATATAATTCACCCCTCCACTTT. Amino acid sequence: CASSPPEGYNSPLHF.

The chain carries TRBV10-3 and TRBJ2-7; D is perhaps TRBD1 (6 bases). The CDR3 has 15 residues. Between the trimmed V and J ends, which lost 2 bases and 2 bases, there was a span of 13 bases. Germline CDR1 and CDR2: ENHRY and SYGVKD. This CDR3 is CAISEDRRPTYEQYF. CDR3 DNA sequence: TGTGCCATCAGTGAGGACAGGAGACCCACCTACGAGCAGTACTTC.

The rearrangement uses TRBV29-1 and TRBJ1-1, with D perhaps TRBD1 (5 bases). CDR3 size: 13 residues. V was shortened by 4 bases and J by 1 base, with 10 bases between the two germline ends. CDR1 and CDR2 (germline): SQVTM, ANQGSEA. The CDR3 DNA reads TGCAGCGTTGTACCGGGGGGGAACACTGAAGCTTTCTTT. Amino acids: CSVVPGGNTEAFF.

The rearrangement joins TRBV5-1 to TRBJ1-2; D might be TRBD1 (6 bases). The germline V gene encodes CDR1 SGHRS and CDR2 YFSETQ. This CDR3 region has 16 residues. V lost 1 base, J lost 4 bases, and 17 bases lay in between. This CDR3 is CASSLSELDRPYGYTF. The CDR3 DNA is TGCGCCAGCAGCTTGTCCGAGCTGGACAGACCCTATGGCTACACCTTC.

Worth noting for this clone: One end of the junction fails to match germline, which may point to a read error. The chain uses TRBV5-1 and TRBJ2-5, with TRBD2 matching over 9 bases. CDR3 size: 17 residues. Germline CDR1 and CDR2: SGHRS and YFSETQ. This chain's CDR3 is CASSVAGRGGAGENQYF. The DNA of the CDR3 is TGCGCCAGCAGCGTGGCCGGTCGCGGGGGGGCCGGGGAGAACCAGTACTTC.

The chain recombines TRBV5-1 with TRBJ1-4; D is possibly TRBD1 (6 bases). CDR3 length: 13 amino acids. CDR1 and CDR2 (germline): SGHRS, YFSETQ. V was shortened by 7 bases and J by 3 bases, with 10 bases between the two germline ends. In DNA form, the CDR3 reads TGCGCCAGCGGAACAGGGTCTAATGAAAAACTGTTTTTT. Translation: CASGTGSNEKLFF.

V is TRBV27 and J is TRBJ1-1; a possible D gene is TRBD1 (5 bases). CDR1 and CDR2 (germline): MNHEY, SMNVEV (reference sequence). Trimming stripped 7 bases from V and 5 bases from J, with 14 bases between. There are 13 residues in the CDR3. For the CDR3, the DNA is TGTGCCAGCACCTACGATGGGGGGACTGAAGCTTTCTTT. Translated: CASTYDGGTEAFF.

V and J are TRBV19 and TRBJ2-1; 7 nucleotides line up with TRBD2. Germline V lookup: CDR1 LNHDA, CDR2 SQIVND (reference sequence). This CDR3 contains 16 residues. Losses at the gene ends were 1 base for V and 4 bases for J; bases not matched to a gene: 7. CDR3 amino acids: CASSIGPAGRYNEQFF. CDR3 bases: TGTGCCAGTAGTATAGGCCCAGCGGGGAGATACAATGAGCAGTTCTTC. The variable domain in full, completed from reference TRBV19 and TRBJ2-1, reads DGGITQSPKYLFRKEGQNVTLSCEQNLNHDAMYWYRQDPGQGLRLIYYSQIVNDFQKGDIAEGYSVSREKKESFPLTVTSAQKNPTAFYLCASSIGPAGRYNEQFFGPGTRLTVL.

This sequence joins TRBV5-6 and TRBJ2-7; 8 bases agree with TRBD1. V dropped 4 bases and J dropped 2; count of bases not matched to a gene: 8. The germline V gene has CDR1 SGHDT and CDR2 YYEEEE. The CDR3 consists of 15 residues. CDR3 protein: CASSTSTGATYEQYF. Written as DNA, the CDR3 is TGTGCCAGCAGCACCTCGACAGGGGCTACCTACGAGCAGTACTTC.

The chain employs TRBV4-3 and TRBJ2-5; 11 bases match TRBD1. The CDR3 loop spans 15 amino acids. V was pared by 3 bases and J by 5 bases, with 5 bases of the junction left unmatched. The germline CDR1 and CDR2 sequences are LGHNA and YSLEER. This CDR3 reads CASSQDRGLWETQYF. CDR3 sequence (DNA): TGCGCCAGCAGCCAGGACAGGGGGCTCTGGGAGACCCAGTACTTC.

This chain links TRBV5-4 with TRBJ2-3; a possible D gene is TRBD2 (6 bases). With 0 bases removed from V and 6 bases from J, the gap between germline ends came to 17 bases. Germline lookup yields CDR1 SGHNT and CDR2 YYREEE (reference sequence). This CDR3 region has 16 residues. In nucleotides, the CDR3 is TGTGCCAGCAGCTTGGCACCGGGGGATGAGGTGGATACGCAGTATTTT. Its translation: CASSLAPGDEVDTQYF.

The rearrangement links TRBV6-5 to TRBJ1-4; D perhaps matches TRBD1 (6 bases). The V end was cut by 4 bases, the J end by 5 bases, with 17 bases between. Germline CDR1 and CDR2: MNHEY and SVGAGI. The CDR3 runs to 16 residues. The CDR3 region has the DNA TGTGCCAGCAGTTTGGACAGCTCTAGTCCCAATGAAAAACTGTTTTTT. Its translation: CASSLDSSSPNEKLFF.

The chain has TRBV4-1 and TRBJ1-5; 10 bases align to TRBD1. J lost 7 bases, V lost 0 bases, and 6 bases had no gene match. Germline values: CDR1 MGHRA, CDR2 YSYEKL. This CDR3 contains 16 residues. This CDR3 reads CASSQEPGQGIQPQHF. The CDR3 DNA is TGCGCCAGCAGCCAAGAACCGGGACAGGGGATCCAGCCCCAGCATTTT.

As DNA, the CDR3 is TGTGCCAGCAGCTCGGTCCAGGGTACCGGGGAGCTGTTTTTT. This translates into CASSSVQGTGELFF. This sequence joins TRBV7-6 and TRBJ2-2, with a possible D match to TRBD1 (5 bases). Trimming shortened V by 4 bases and J by 5 bases, and 11 bases separated the two germline ends. CDR1 and CDR2 from the germline V gene are SGHVS and FNYEAQ. The CDR3 sequence is 14 residues long.

The V gene is TRBV18, the J gene TRBJ1-5; maybe TRBD1 (6 bases). The V gene's germline CDR1 is KGHSH and CDR2 LQKENI. The ends were cut back, 2 bases at V and 4 bases at J, with 12 bases in the middle. CDR3 length equals 15 residues. The CDR3 DNA reads TGTGCCAGCTCACCAAGCGCAGGGGTTAATCAGCCCCAGCATTTT. It yields the protein CASSPSAGVNQPQHF.

The chain recombines TRBV7-6 with TRBJ1-5, with 10 bases fitting TRBD1. The CDR3 contains 15 residues. The germline CDR1 and CDR2 sequences are SGHVS and FNYEAQ. With V trimmed by 4 bases and J by 7 bases, 7 bases remained unmatched. The CDR3: CASSSRQGARQPQHF. CDR3 sequence (DNA): TGTGCCAGCAGCTCTAGACAGGGGGCGAGGCAGCCCCAGCATTTT.

The rearrangement uses TRBV27 and TRBJ2-7; D might be TRBD2 (5 bases). The CDR3 is made up of 14 amino acids. With 5 bases removed from V and 7 bases from J, the gap between germline ends came to 18 bases. Germline assignment: CDR1 MNHEY and CDR2 SMNVEV (reference sequence). CDR3 coding DNA: TGTGCCAGCAGTCCCTCGGACGGGGATCTTGAGCAGTACTTC. It specifies CASSPSDGDLEQYF.

The V gene is TRBV25-1, the J gene TRBJ2-3; a weak D match, TRBD1 (5 bases). V gave up 2 bases and J gave up 6 bases, with 9 bases separating them. This CDR3 has 13 amino acids. Per the germline V gene, CDR1 is MGHDK and CDR2 is SYGVNS. CDR3 coding DNA: TGTGCCAGCAGTGAACAGGGCCCCGATACGCAGTATTTT. Translating gives CASSEQGPDTQYF.

The rearrangement joins TRBV7-2 to TRBJ1-6; 8 bases are shared with TRBD1. This CDR3 spans 15 amino acids. Unmatched junction bases numbered 12, after V lost 5 bases and J lost 12 bases. Germline loops: CDR1 SGHTA, CDR2 FQGNSA. The CDR3 coding sequence is TGTGCCAGCAGCCCTACCCCGGACAGGGCACTACCCCTCCACTTT. Its protein is CASSPTPDRALPLHF.

CDR3 DNA sequence: TGTGCCAGCAGTCTGACTCAGGGACAGCAAGAGACCCAGTACTTC. This sequence encodes CASSLTQGQQETQYF. The chain has TRBV6-5 and TRBJ2-5; 7 bases align to TRBD1. V dropped 5 bases and J dropped 2; count of bases not matched to a gene: 8. Germline V gene sequence: CDR1 MNHEY, CDR2 SVGAGI. This CDR3 has 15 residues.

The chain carries TRBV6-5 and TRBJ2-2; 8 bases agree with TRBD1. The trim removed 6 bases at V and 7 bases at J, leaving 4 bases unmatched. CDR1 and CDR2 from the germline V gene are MNHEY and SVGAGI. CDR3 length equals 13 residues. The CDR3 is CASRRTGIGELFF. CDR3 nucleotides: TGTGCCAGCAGAAGGACAGGGATCGGGGAGCTGTTTTTT.

The gene calls are TRBV5-1 and TRBJ2-7, with D possibly matching TRBD1 (6 bases). V lost 4 bases to trimming and J lost 9 bases, with 20 bases between them. Germline CDR1 and CDR2: SGHRS and YFSETQ. The CDR3 is 14 amino acids. Written as DNA, the CDR3 is TGCGCCAGCAGCACGGGATACACAGGGTTGGGGCAGTACTTC. Translating gives CASSTGYTGLGQYF.

V is TRBV7-6 and J is TRBJ1-4; maybe TRBD1 (5 bases). V was cut by 6 bases and J by 0 bases, with 14 bases left in between. The CDR3 covers 16 residues. Germline-derived CDR1 and CDR2 are SGHVS and FNYEAQ. The CDR3 DNA is TGTGCCAGCAGGCCTTCTTGGGGGGCAACTAATGAAAAACTGTTTTTT. It yields the protein CASRPSWGATNEKLFF.

This rearrangement joins TRBV6-5 to TRBJ1-1; 7 nucleotides match TRBD1. Germline CDR1 is MNHEY and CDR2 is SVGAGI. CDR3 length: 14 amino acids. V was clipped by 5 bases and J by 11 bases; unmatched bases: 14. CDR3 sequence reads: CASSQTSPGQRAFF. CDR3 DNA sequence: TGTGCCAGCAGTCAAACGTCCCCGGGACAGCGGGCTTTCTTT.

J is TRBJ2-7 and V is TRBV18, with D possibly matching TRBD2 (6 bases). V gave up 1 base and J gave up 4 bases, with 11 bases separating them. Germline values: CDR1 KGHSH, CDR2 LQKENI. The CDR3 runs to 14 residues. As DNA, the CDR3 is TGTGCCAGCTCACCACAGGGAGGAGGGTACGAGCAGTACTTC. Its protein is CASSPQGGGYEQYF.

The rearrangement joins TRBV5-8 to TRBJ1-6, with TRBD1 identical over 10 bases. V was clipped by 4 bases and J by 8 bases; unmatched bases: 9. The CDR3 contains 16 residues. Per the germline V gene, CDR1 is SGHTS and CDR2 is YDEGEE. This chain's CDR3 is CASSPTTGGVYSPLHF. The DNA for the CDR3 is TGTGCCAGCAGCCCGACGACAGGGGGCGTTTATTCACCCCTCCACTTT.

This chain connects TRBV28 to TRBJ2-3, with 10 bases fitting TRBD2. In germline, CDR1 is MDHEN, CDR2 SYDVKM. The CDR3 consists of 15 residues. With 5 bases clipped from V and 4 bases from J, the junction kept 6 bases outside the gene matches. CDR3 sequence: CASSPAGGPPDTQYF. The CDR3 region has the DNA TGTGCCAGCAGTCCAGCGGGGGGGCCGCCAGATACGCAGTATTTT. The complete variable domain, with remaining parts taken from reference TRBV28 and TRBJ2-3, reads DVKVTQSSRYLVKRTGEKVFLECVQDMDHENMFWYRQDPGLGLRLIYFSYDVKMKEKGDIPEGYSVSREKKERFSLILESASTNQTSMYLCASSPAGGPPDTQYFGPGTRLTVL.

The CDR3 DNA follows: TGCGCCAGCAGCCGGTTAGCGGGGCAAGAGGAGACCCAGTACTTC. It codes for CASSRLAGQEETQYF. The chain employs TRBV5-1 and TRBJ2-5; TRBD2 matches at 8 bases. The junction had 10 bases not matched to a gene; V was cut back by 4 bases and J by 5 bases. CDR1 is SGHRS, CDR2 YFSETQ, per germline. This CDR3 is built from 15 residues.